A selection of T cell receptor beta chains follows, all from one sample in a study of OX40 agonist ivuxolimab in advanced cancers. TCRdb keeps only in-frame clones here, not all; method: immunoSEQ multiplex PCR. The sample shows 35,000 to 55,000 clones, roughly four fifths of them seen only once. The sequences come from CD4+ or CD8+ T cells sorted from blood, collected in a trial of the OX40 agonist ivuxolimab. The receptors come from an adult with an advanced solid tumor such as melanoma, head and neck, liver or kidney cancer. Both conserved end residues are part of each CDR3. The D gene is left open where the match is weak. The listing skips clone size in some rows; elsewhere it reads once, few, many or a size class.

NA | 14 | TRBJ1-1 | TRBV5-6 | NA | TGTGCCAGCAGCGTACCCGGCAGCAACACTGAAGCTTTCTTT | CASSVPGSNTEAFF
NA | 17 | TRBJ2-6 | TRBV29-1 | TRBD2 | TGCAGCGCCTTAGCGGGAGACCCTCTCTCTGGGGCCAACGTCCTGACTTTC | CSALAGDPLSGANVLTF
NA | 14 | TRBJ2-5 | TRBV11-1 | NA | TGTGCCAGCAGCATATCATTGTCGGGTGAGACCCAGTACTTC | CASSISLSGETQYF
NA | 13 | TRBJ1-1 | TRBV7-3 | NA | TGTGCCAGCAGCGCCACCACAGGGAGGGGAGCTTTCTTT | CASSATTGRGAFF
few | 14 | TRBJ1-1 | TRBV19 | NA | TGTGCCAGTAGTATACAGGGTTCTGGCGCTGAAGCTTTCTTT | CASSIQGSGAEAFF
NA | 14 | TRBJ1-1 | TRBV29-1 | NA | TGCAGCGTAGGGGAACAGGGAGGGAACACTGAAGCTTTCTTT | CSVGEQGGNTEAFF
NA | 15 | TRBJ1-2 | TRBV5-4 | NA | TGTGCCAGCAGCTTGGCCATGCGGGCTAACTATGGCTACACCTTC | CASSLAMRANYGYTF
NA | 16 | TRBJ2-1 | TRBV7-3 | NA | TGTGCCAGCAGCATCGCGCCTGCACCAAACAGGAATGAGCAGTTCTTC | CASSIAPAPNRNEQFF
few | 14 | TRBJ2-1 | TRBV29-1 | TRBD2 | TGCAGCGCCGATACTAGCGGGACCTACAATGAGCAGTTCTTC | CSADTSGTYNEQFF
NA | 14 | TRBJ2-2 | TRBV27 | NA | TGTGCCAGCAGTTATGTATCGAACACCGGGGAGCTGTTTTTT | CASSYVSNTGELFF
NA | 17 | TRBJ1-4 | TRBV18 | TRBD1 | TGTGCCAGCTCACCGACACAGGGGGTGATGATCAATGCAAAACTGTTTTTT | CASSPTQGVMINAKLFF
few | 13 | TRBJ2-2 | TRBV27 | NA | TGTGCCAGCAGGACCCAAGGGTTGGCGGAGCTGTTTTTT | CASRTQGLAELFF
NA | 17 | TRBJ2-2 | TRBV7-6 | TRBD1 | TGTGCCAGCAGCTCCCGGGGACAGGGCCTGGGGACCGGGGAGCTGTTTTTT | CASSSRGQGLGTGELFF
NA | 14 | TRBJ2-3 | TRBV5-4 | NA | TGTGCCAGCAGCTTTAGAGGGGCCAGGGATACGCAGTATTTT | CASSFRGARDTQYF
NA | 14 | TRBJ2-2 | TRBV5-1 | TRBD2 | TGCGCCAGCAGACCTAGCGGGGTGGTCGGGGAGCTGTTTTTT | CASRPSGVVGELFF
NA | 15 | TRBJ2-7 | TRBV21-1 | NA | TGTGCCAGCAGCCCCCAAGAGGTACAGGACTACGAGCAGTACTTC | CASSPQEVQDYEQYF
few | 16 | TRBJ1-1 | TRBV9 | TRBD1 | TGTGCCAGCAGCGCCCGGGACAGGGACATGAACACTGAAGCTTTCTTT | CASSARDRDMNTEAFF